This T cell receptor (beta chain) was documented in a study of cytomegalovirus exposure and HLA in healthy donors. The CDR3 consists of 16 residues. Germline lookup yields CDR1 MDHEN and CDR2 SYDVKM. Trimming at V came to 4 bases and at J to 8 bases, leaving 10 bases not matched to a gene. The PCR ran on 60 Vbeta and 13 Jbeta primers. The method was immunoSEQ multiplex PCR; TCRdb's version includes in-frame clones alone and lacks a portion of them. The sample lists 170,000 or so clones, just under 80% occurring once. The rearrangement links TRBV28 to TRBJ2-1; 11 bases line up with TRBD2. Material for sequencing was PBMCs. The TCR was taken from a woman in her forties or fifties in good health and CMV-seropositive. The CDR3 sequence: CASSSHPTSGSYEQFF. The CDR3 nucleotides read TGTGCCAGCAGTTCCCACCCCACTAGCGGGAGTTATGAGCAGTTCTTC.